This record looks at one T cell receptor beta chain sequence and its context. The antigen remains unidentified. The sample originates from a study of Tregs in tolerant kidney transplant recipients. Study details: Sorting after B cell culture yielded CD25+CD127- and 4-1BB+CD40L- CD4+ cells. Study outcomes and limitations: Tregs expanded with activated donor B cells seemed most donor-specific.

Profiling relied on immunoSEQ multiplex PCR, and the TCRdb table lists in-frame clones only, not all of them. The sample has fewer than 3,500 clones; 41% are singletons. Trimming shortened V by 2 bases and J by 1 base, and 5 bases separated the two germline ends. CDR3 length equals 13 residues. CDR1 is SGHVS, CDR2 FQNEAQ, per germline. This sequence joins TRBV7-8 and TRBJ1-1, with unresolved D. The TCR was taken from a human donor in good health. The sample consisted of Tregs from blood grown in culture. DNA of the CDR3: TGTGCCAGCAGCTTAAGTGGGAACACTGAAGCTTTCTTT. Its protein product is CASSLSGNTEAFF.